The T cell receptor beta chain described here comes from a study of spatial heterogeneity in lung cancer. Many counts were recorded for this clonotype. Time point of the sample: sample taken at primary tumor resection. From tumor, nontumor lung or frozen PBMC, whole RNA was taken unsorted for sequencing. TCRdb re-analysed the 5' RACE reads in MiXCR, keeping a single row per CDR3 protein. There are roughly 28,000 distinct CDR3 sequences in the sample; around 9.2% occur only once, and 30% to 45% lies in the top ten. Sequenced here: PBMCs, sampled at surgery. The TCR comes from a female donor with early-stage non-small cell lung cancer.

CDR3 protein: CSAVQEKDTEAFF. The CDR3 DNA reads TGCAGTGCAGTACAGGAAAAGGACACTGAAGCTTTCTTT. This rearrangement joins TRBV20-1 to TRBJ1-1; D possibly corresponds to TRBD1 (5 bases). CDR3 size: 13 residues. V was clipped by 6 bases and J by 3 bases, with 14 bases between them. Germline-derived CDR1 and CDR2 are DFQATT and SNEGSKA (reference sequence).